The source of this TCR beta chain is a study of blood T cell repertoires in COVID-19. The germline CDR1 and CDR2 sequences are MDHEN and SYDVKM. CDR3 size: 13 residues. The V and J ends lost 7 bases and 6 bases respectively, with 15 bases between them. Sequenced by immunoSEQ multiplex PCR; TCRdb stores in-frame clones only, minus some. Seen here are more than 450,000 clones, 87% observed once, and the top ten hold 0.7%. The chain joins TRBV28 to TRBJ1-2; TRBD1 might be the D (6 bases). Sequencing was performed on PBMCs or T cells enriched from blood (not recorded which). The clonotype was recovered from a woman between 18 and 29 years old who had recovered from COVID-19. The CDR3 loop reads CASNLEGGDGYTF. Here the CDR3 DNA reads TGTGCCAGCAACCTAGAAGGGGGGGATGGCTACACCTTC.